The 24 T cell receptor beta chains in this list originate from one sample, sequenced in a study of T cells in Graves' hyperthyroidism and ophthalmopathy. From RNA transcripts, TCR beta CDR3 regions were amplified. During a first-round RT-PCR of the TCR CDR3, the HTBI primer set was used. Each CDR3 protein is one row after TCRdb ran MiXCR on the multiplex PCR reads. This repertoire shows about 840,000 distinct CDR3 sequences, around 38% found once; its top ten account for about 8.9%. The sequencing sample was made of blood. The source is a man between 18 and 35 years old with Graves' hyperthyroidism.

This clonotype appeared a single time. V gene TRBV19 combines with J gene TRBJ1-2; 8 bases agree with TRBD1. The CDR3 consists of 12 residues. Trimming took 6 bases from V and 6 from J; bases not matched to a gene: 3. Germline V gene sequence: CDR1 LNHDA, CDR2 SQIVND (reference sequence). The CDR3, as DNA: TGTGCCAGTAGGGTGACAGGGGATGGCTACACCTTC. Residues: CASRVTGDGYTF.

The chain has TRBV2 and TRBJ1-1; D may be TRBD1 (5 bases). V was trimmed by 4 bases and J by 7 bases, leaving 25 bases between them. Germline V gene lookup returns CDR1 SNHLY and CDR2 FYNNEI. This CDR3 has 17 amino acids. CDR3 in amino acids: CASSAPPGGDVKHEAFF. CDR3 DNA: TGTGCCAGCAGTGCGCCCCCGGGGGGAGACGTTAAGCATGAAGCTTTCTTT. Looking up the rest from reference TRBV2 and TRBJ1-1 gives the full variable domain: EPEVTQTPSHQVTQMGQEVILRCVPISNHLYFYWYRQILGQKVEFLVSFYNNEISEKSEIFDDQFSVERPDGSNFTLKIRSTKLEDSAMYFCASSAPPGGDVKHEAFFGQGTRLTVV.

V gene TRBV5-4 combines with J gene TRBJ2-6; D is unresolved. CDR1 is SGHNT and CDR2 is YYREEE in the germline V gene (reference sequence). V lost 4 bases to trimming and J lost 0 bases, with 8 bases between them. The CDR3 spans 15 residues. The CDR3 spells CASSLYDSGANVLTF. The CDR3 nucleotides are TGTGCCAGCAGCCTATATGACTCTGGGGCCAACGTCCTGACTTTC.

The chain is built from TRBV4-1 and TRBJ1-5; maybe TRBD1 (5 bases). The CDR3 is 14 amino acids. The germline V and J ends were trimmed by 2 bases and 5 bases, with 10 bases remaining between them. The germline CDR1 and CDR2 sequences are MGHRA and YSYEKL. CDR3 DNA: TGCGCCAGCAGCCAACAGGGCGCGCATCAGCCCCAGCATTTT. The encoded protein is CASSQQGAHQPQHF.

This clonotype was detected a few times. V and J are TRBV19 and TRBJ1-5, with D uncertain. This CDR3 spans 13 amino acids. CDR1 LNHDA and CDR2 SQIVND come from the germline V gene (reference sequence). Trimming took 1 base from V and 3 from J, leaving 4 bases between them. The CDR3 DNA sequence: TGTGCCAGTAGTATAGCCCCCAATCAGCCCCAGCATTTT. This gives the protein CASSIAPNQPQHF.

The V call is TRBV29-1, the J call TRBJ1-1, with D unresolved. The V end was cut by 0 bases, the J end by 8 bases, with 10 bases between. The length of the CDR3 is 12 residues. The germline CDR1 and CDR2 sequences are SQVTM and ANQGSEA. CDR3 nucleotides: TGCAGCGTTGAAGATCTACAAGCGGAAGCTTTCTTT. Translation gives CSVEDLQAEAFF.

Comments on this clonotype: One end of the junction varies from germline; a read error may be responsible. The CDR3 region has the DNA TGTGCCAGCAGAGCACAGGGGTCCACCGAGGAGCTGTTTTTT. This codes for CASRAQGSTEELFF. The chain uses TRBV7-3 and TRBJ2-2, with 7 bases fitting TRBD1. This CDR3 is 14 amino acids long. CDR1 and CDR2 from the germline V gene are SGHTA and FQGTGA. Together with reference TRBV7-3 and TRBJ2-2, the CDR3 gives the full variable domain: GAGVSQTPSNKVTEKGKYVELRCDPISGHTALYWYRQSLGQGPEFLIYFQGTGAADDSGLPNDRFFAVRPEGSVSTLKIQRTERGDSAVYLCASRAQGSTEELFFGEGSRLTVL.

There are a few counts of this clonotype. This rearrangement joins TRBV20-1 to TRBJ2-7; D ambiguous. The CDR3 has 13 amino acids. CDR1 is DFQATT, CDR2 SNEGSKA, per germline (reference sequence). Between the trimmed V and J ends, which lost 7 bases and 6 bases, there was a span of 19 bases. CDR3 sequence reads: CSVTSQSAPEQYF. The CDR3 bases are TGCAGTGTCACGTCACAAAGTGCCCCCGAGCAGTACTTC.

As for this clonotype: This is likely a read error, given that the CDR3 carries no conserved phenylalanine or tryptophan at its end. It is unclear where the CDR3 begins or ends on the DNA, so no DNA is shown, and the CDR3 is as TCRdb lists it. The CDR3 reads CASSVATS. The chain recombines TRBV9 with TRBJ1-4. The V gene's germline CDR1 is SGDLS and CDR2 YYNGEE. Termini included, the CDR3 measures 8 amino acids.

About this clonotype: Possible read error: a much larger clone is one base away. This chain's CDR3 is CAGSYSGLNTEAFF. The CDR3 coding sequence is TGTGCCGGCAGTTACTCCGGCCTGAACACTGAAGCTTTCTTT. V gene TRBV9 combines with J gene TRBJ1-1; no firm D call. This CDR3 is 14 amino acids long. Germline V gene data show CDR1 as SGDLS and CDR2 as YYNGEE.

V and J are TRBV5-4 and TRBJ1-1, with D perhaps matching TRBD1 (5 bases). Germline V gene data show CDR1 as SGHNT and CDR2 as YYREEE (reference sequence). The V end lost 3 bases, the J end lost 5 bases, and 20 bases lay between the germline ends. CDR3 size: 16 residues. In nucleotides, the CDR3 is TGTGCCAGCAGCTCCCAAGGGGTGGCAGAGGGGACTGAAGCTTTCTTT. It codes for CASSSQGVAEGTEAFF.

V gene TRBV7-2 combines with J gene TRBJ2-5; maybe TRBD1 (6 bases). The CDR3 runs 18 residues. V was pared by 2 bases and J by 2 bases, with 21 bases between. In germline, CDR1 is SGHTA, CDR2 FQGNSA. CDR3 residues: CASSLRFSRTAKQETQYF. CDR3 nucleotide sequence: TGTGCCAGCAGCTTACGCTTTTCCCGGACAGCCAAACAAGAGACCCAGTACTTC.

For this clonotype: One end of the junction fails to match germline, which may point to a read error. The rearrangement uses TRBV5-5 and TRBJ2-7; D is unresolved. CDR1 SGHKS and CDR2 YYEKEE come from the germline V gene (reference sequence). The CDR3 totals 14 residues. The CDR3 DNA reads TGTGCCGGCAGCCCGGGTCCTTACCCCTACGAGCAGTACTTC. Its protein is CAGSPGPYPYEQYF.

There are a few counts of this clonotype. The V call is TRBV5-1, the J call TRBJ2-5; 9 bases are shared with TRBD1. Germline trimming cut 4 bases from V and 2 bases from J; bases unmatched to any gene: 6. The CDR3 spans 15 residues. Germline V CDR1 and CDR2: SGHRS, YFSETQ. CDR3 DNA sequence: TGCGCCAGCAGCACGGGACAGGGCGGGCAAGAGACCCAGTACTTC. This encodes CASSTGQGGQETQYF.

This clonotype turned up a few times. The chain employs TRBV14 and TRBJ2-5; 7 nucleotides line up with TRBD2. Trimming cost V 1 base and J 5 bases; bases outside gene matches: 7. The CDR3 is made up of 15 amino acids. CDR1 SGHDN and CDR2 FVKESK come from the germline V gene. The CDR3 region is CASSQGGLGVETQYF. Here the CDR3 DNA reads TGTGCCAGCAGCCAAGGTGGACTAGGGGTGGAGACCCAGTACTTC.

In its sample, this clonotype was seen once. The rearrangement joins TRBV24-1 to TRBJ2-5, with 10 bases fitting TRBD1. V gave up 7 bases and J gave up 4 bases; unmatched junction bases: 5. The V gene's germline CDR1 is KGHDR and CDR2 SFDVKD. The CDR3 has 14 residues. The CDR3 spells CATSGTGVGETQYF. CDR3 in DNA: TGTGCCACCAGCGGGACAGGGGTTGGAGAGACCCAGTACTTC.

The V gene is TRBV6-1, the J gene TRBJ1-1; D gene uncertain. Trimming took off 5 bases at V and 11 bases at J, with 18 bases between the two ends. The V gene's germline CDR1 is MNHNS and CDR2 SASEGT. This CDR3 region has 13 residues. CDR3 coding DNA: TGTGCCAGCAGTACATCATTTACTAAGTTCGCTTTCTTT. This sequence encodes CASSTSFTKFAFF.

This clonotype has a count of ten or more. This chain connects TRBV2 to TRBJ2-5; 9 nucleotides agree with TRBD1. This CDR3 is built from 14 residues. Germline CDR1 SNHLY, CDR2 FYNNEI. Germline trimming cut 5 bases from V and 4 bases from J; bases unmatched to any gene: 5. CDR3 sequence reads: CASSFNRGLETQYF. Here the CDR3 DNA reads TGTGCCAGCAGTTTCAACAGGGGGCTAGAGACCCAGTACTTC.

In this sample, this clonotype turned up many times. The V call is TRBV7-8, the J call TRBJ2-7; D unclear. This CDR3 has 12 residues. Trimming removed 5 bases from V and 5 bases from J, with 10 bases in between. The germline gives CDR1 SGHVS, CDR2 FQNEAQ. The CDR3 is CASSPTVDEQYF. The CDR3 DNA reads as TGTGCCAGCAGCCCCACAGTTGACGAGCAGTACTTC.

Remarks on this clonotype: Mismatch with germline at one junction end may stem from a read error. J is TRBJ1-4 and V is TRBV7-8; tentative D call: TRBD1 (6 bases). This CDR3 is 15 amino acids long. Germline V gene data show CDR1 as SGHVS and CDR2 as FQNEAQ. CDR3 DNA: TGCGCCAGCAGCTCCCGTTGGGGGGCAAATGAAAAACTGTTTTTT. This codes for CASSSRWGANEKLFF.

The gene calls are TRBV10-3 and TRBJ1-1; 11 bases map to TRBD1. V trimming: 10 bases; J trimming: 1 base; junction bases outside the gene matches: 5. There are 14 residues in the CDR3. Germline V lookup: CDR1 ENHRY, CDR2 SYGVKD. The CDR3 sequence: CATGTGGWNTEAFF. The CDR3 DNA reads as TGTGCCACCGGGACAGGGGGTTGGAACACTGAAGCTTTCTTT.

The sample holds many counts of this clonotype. This chain uses TRBV20-1 with TRBJ2-5; 9 nucleotides align to TRBD2. V gave up 3 bases and J gave up 2 bases; unmatched junction bases: 1. The CDR3 consists of 13 residues. Germline lookup yields CDR1 DFQATT and CDR2 SNEGSKA (reference sequence). CDR3 coding DNA: TGCAGTGCTAGGACTAGCGGACAAGAGACCCAGTACTTC. Its translation: CSARTSGQETQYF.

This clonotype was detected once. One end of the junction does not line up with germline, which may come from a read error. The chain uses TRBV20-1 and TRBJ2-5, with 8 bases identical to TRBD2. Germline-derived CDR1 and CDR2 are DFQATT and SNEGSKA (reference sequence). This CDR3 region has 14 residues. CDR3 loop: CRAPLGTSQETQYF. CDR3 sequence (DNA): TGCCGTGCCCCGCTCGGGACTAGCCAAGAGACCCAGTACTTC.

This sequence joins TRBV10-3 and TRBJ2-5; D is possibly TRBD2 (7 bases). Germline-derived CDR1 and CDR2 are ENHRY and SYGVKD. V gave up 4 bases and J gave up 2 bases, with 20 bases separating them. The CDR3 runs to 17 residues. CDR3 nucleotides: TGTGCCATCAGTGCTAGGGGGTCTAGCGGTCCTCAAGAGACCCAGTACTTC. Amino acid sequence: CAISARGSSGPQETQYF.